This T cell receptor beta chain was sequenced during a study of CD8 T cells in Susac syndrome. There are 15 residues in the CDR3. Germline trimming cut 0 bases from V and 5 bases from J; bases unmatched to any gene: 4. CDR1 is DFQATT, CDR2 SNEGSKA, per germline (reference sequence). FACS enriched CD8+ TEMRA cells, while bulk CD8+ and CD4+ were negatively isolated. Reverse transcription of roughly 0.5 to 1 ug RNA was performed with random hexamers. TCRdb recomputed calls from the immunoSEQ multiplex PCR reads with MiXCR, one row per CDR3 protein. The sample carries around 110,000 distinct CDR3 sequences, around 96% recorded once.

What was sequenced was CD4+ T cells from PBMCs. The TCR was taken from a human donor with Susac syndrome. The gene calls are TRBV20-1 and TRBJ2-3, with 11 nucleotides matching TRBD2. CDR3 sequence reads: CSARDSSGRQDTQYF. DNA of the CDR3: TGCAGTGCTAGAGATTCTAGCGGGAGGCAAGATACGCAGTATTTT.